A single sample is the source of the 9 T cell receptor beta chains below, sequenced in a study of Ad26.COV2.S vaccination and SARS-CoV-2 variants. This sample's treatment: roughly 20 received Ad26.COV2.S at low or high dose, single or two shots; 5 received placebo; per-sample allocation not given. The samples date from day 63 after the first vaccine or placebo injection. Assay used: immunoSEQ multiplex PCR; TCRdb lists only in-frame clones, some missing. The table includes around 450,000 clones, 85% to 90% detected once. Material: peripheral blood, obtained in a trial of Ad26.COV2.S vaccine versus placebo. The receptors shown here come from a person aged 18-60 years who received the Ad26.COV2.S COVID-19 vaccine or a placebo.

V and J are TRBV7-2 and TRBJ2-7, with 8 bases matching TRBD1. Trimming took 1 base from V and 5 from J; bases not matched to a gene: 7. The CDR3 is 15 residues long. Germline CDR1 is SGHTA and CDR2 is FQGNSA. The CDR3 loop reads CASSLGLETGDEQYF. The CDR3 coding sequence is TGTGCCAGCAGCTTAGGGCTCGAGACAGGGGACGAGCAGTACTTC.

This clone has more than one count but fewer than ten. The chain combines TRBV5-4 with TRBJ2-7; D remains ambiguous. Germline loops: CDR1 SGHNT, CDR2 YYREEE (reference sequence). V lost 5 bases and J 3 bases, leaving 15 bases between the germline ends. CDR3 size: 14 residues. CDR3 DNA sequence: TGTGCCAGCAGTCCCGATGGACCTCACTACGAGCAGTACTTC. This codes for CASSPDGPHYEQYF.

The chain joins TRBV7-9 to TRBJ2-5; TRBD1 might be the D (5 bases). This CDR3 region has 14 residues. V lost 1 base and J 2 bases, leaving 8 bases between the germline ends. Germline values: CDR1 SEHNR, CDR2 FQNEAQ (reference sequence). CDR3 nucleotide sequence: TGTGCCAGCAGCTTAGGGGCAGGGCAAGAGACCCAGTACTTC. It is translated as CASSLGAGQETQYF.

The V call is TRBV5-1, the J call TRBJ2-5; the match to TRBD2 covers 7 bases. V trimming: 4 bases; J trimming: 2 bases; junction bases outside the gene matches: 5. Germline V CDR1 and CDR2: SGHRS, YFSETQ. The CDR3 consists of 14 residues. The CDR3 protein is CASSGASGQETQYF. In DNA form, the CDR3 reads TGCGCCAGCAGCGGGGCTAGCGGACAAGAGACCCAGTACTTC.

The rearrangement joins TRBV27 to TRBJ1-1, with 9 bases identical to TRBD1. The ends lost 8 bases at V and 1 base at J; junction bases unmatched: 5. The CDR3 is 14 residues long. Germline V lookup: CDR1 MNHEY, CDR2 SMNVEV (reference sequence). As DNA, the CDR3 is TGTGCCAGCTATAGGACAGGGGAGAACACTGAAGCTTTCTTT. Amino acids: CASYRTGENTEAFF.

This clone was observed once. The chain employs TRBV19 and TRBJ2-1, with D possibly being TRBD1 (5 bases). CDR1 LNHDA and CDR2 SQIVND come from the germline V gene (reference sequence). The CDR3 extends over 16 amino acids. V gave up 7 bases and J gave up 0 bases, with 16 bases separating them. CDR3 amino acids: CASNQRWQGSYNEQFF. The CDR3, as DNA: TGTGCCAGTAACCAAAGGTGGCAGGGCTCCTACAATGAGCAGTTCTTC.

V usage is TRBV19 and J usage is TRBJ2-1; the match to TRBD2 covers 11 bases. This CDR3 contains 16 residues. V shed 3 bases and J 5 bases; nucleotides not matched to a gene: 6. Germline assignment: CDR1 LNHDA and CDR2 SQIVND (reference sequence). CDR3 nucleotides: TGTGCCAGTAGTATCCTAGCGGGGGGAGCAAACAATGAGCAGTTCTTC. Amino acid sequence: CASSILAGGANNEQFF.

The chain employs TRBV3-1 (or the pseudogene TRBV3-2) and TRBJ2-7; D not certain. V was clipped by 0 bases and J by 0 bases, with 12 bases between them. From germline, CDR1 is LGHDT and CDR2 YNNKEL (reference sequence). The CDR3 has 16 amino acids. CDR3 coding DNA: TGTGCCAGCAGCCAAGATCCCAGGCAAAGCTCCTACGAGCAGTACTTC. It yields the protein CASSQDPRQSSYEQYF.

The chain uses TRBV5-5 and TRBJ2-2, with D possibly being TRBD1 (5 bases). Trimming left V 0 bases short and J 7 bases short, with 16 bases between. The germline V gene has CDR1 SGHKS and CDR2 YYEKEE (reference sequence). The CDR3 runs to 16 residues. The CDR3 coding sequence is TGTGCCAGCAGCTTGGCCCGGGCAGGGTCTAGCGGGGAGCTGTTTTTT. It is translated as CASSLARAGSSGELFF.